Below, 6 T cell receptor beta chains from the same sample are listed, as sequenced in a study of T cell changes during pregnancy in multiple sclerosis. Sequencing was performed with immunoSEQ multiplex PCR; in TCRdb, only in-frame clones are kept and a portion is missing. The sample lists fewer than 50,000 clones, about 91% occurring once. The sample here was CD4+ T cells from peripheral blood mononuclear cells, taken in the third trimester of pregnancy. Source of these receptors: a female donor with multiple sclerosis, enrolled in a pregnancy study.

The V call is TRBV28, the J call TRBJ1-5; D is perhaps TRBD1 (5 bases). Germline V gene sequence: CDR1 MDHEN, CDR2 SYDVKM. With 10 bases removed from V and 7 bases from J, the gap between germline ends came to 14 bases. CDR3 length: 12 residues. The CDR3 loop is CAIGEGNQPQHF. As DNA, the CDR3 is TGTGCCATAGGGGAAGGGAACCAGCCCCAGCATTTT.

J is TRBJ1-2 and V is TRBV11-1; D is perhaps TRBD1 (5 bases). Germline V gene lookup returns CDR1 SGHAT and CDR2 FQDESV (reference sequence). The CDR3 is made up of 15 amino acids. Deletions cut 2 bases from V and 0 bases from J, with 10 bases between. The CDR3 here is CASSLRGKANYGYTF. CDR3 bases: TGTGCCAGCAGCTTACGGGGGAAGGCTAACTATGGCTACACCTTC.

This chain connects TRBV10-1 to TRBJ2-6; no reliable D call. The CDR3 contains 13 residues. Trimming took off 6 bases at V and 2 bases at J, with 5 bases between the two ends. CDR1 and CDR2 (germline): WNHNN, SYGVQD (reference sequence). This CDR3 reads CASSQTGANVLTF. CDR3 coding DNA: TGCGCCAGCAGCCAGACTGGGGCCAACGTCCTGACTTTC.

This sequence joins TRBV29-1 and TRBJ1-2; 9 bases are shared with TRBD1. This CDR3 is built from 14 residues. Germline V gene sequence: CDR1 SQVTM, CDR2 ANQGSEA. V shed 2 bases, J shed 7 bases, and the junction held 8 bases outside the gene matches. The CDR3 DNA reads TGCAGCGTTGAATGGTCCGGGACAGGGAGTGGCTACACCTTC. Translated: CSVEWSGTGSGYTF.

The chain joins TRBV28 to TRBJ1-2, with 7 bases aligning to TRBD1. The J segment lost 5 bases and the V segment lost 3 bases, leaving 9 bases of the junction unmatched. This CDR3 has 15 amino acids. From germline, CDR1 is MDHEN and CDR2 SYDVKM. CDR3 sequence (DNA): TGTGCCAGCAGTTTCCGGGACAGATTATTGTATGGCTACACCTTC. Amino acids: CASSFRDRLLYGYTF.

The chain recombines TRBV18 with TRBJ2-3, with TRBD2 identical over 9 bases. Unmatched junction bases numbered 6, after V lost 0 bases and J lost 5 bases. The CDR3 loop spans 16 amino acids. In germline, CDR1 is KGHSH, CDR2 LQKENI. The CDR3 coding sequence is TGTGCCAGCTCACCACCGGCAGCGGGAGGAGGAGATACGCAGTATTTT. This encodes CASSPPAAGGGDTQYF.